These 25 T cell receptor beta chains came from one sample sequenced in a study of blood T cell repertoires in COVID-19 (dated by TCRdb to 2020 to 2022). The method was the immunoSEQ multiplex PCR assay. Here the immuneACCESS table is served through TCRdb, limited to in-frame sequences with V and J called. Missing clones are a known gap in these copies; in checked studies unresolved V genes cover under half, and the rest lacks a known reason. The sample table lists a few hundred thousand clones, around 83% of them with a count of one. The ten largest clones capture 3% to 4% of the sample. Material: peripheral blood. All receptors come from a woman aged 18-30 years with acute or convalescent COVID-19.

Note on this clone: Other DNA sequences in the sample encode the same CDR3. The genes are TRBV12-3 or TRBV12-4 and TRBJ1-1, with D unresolved. CDR3 length: 12 amino acids. V was pared by 3 bases and J by 1 base, with 3 bases between. CDR3 in DNA: TGTGCCAGCAGTTTCAGGAACACTGAAGCTTTCTTT. It yields the protein CASSFRNTEAFF.

This chain links TRBV6-2 or TRBV6-3 with TRBJ2-1, with D perhaps matching TRBD2 (6 bases). Trimming cost V 4 bases and J 0 bases, with 10 bases left between them. Germline CDR1 and CDR2: MNHEY and SVGEGT. The CDR3 runs to 15 residues. The DNA for the CDR3 is TGTGCCAGCAGTTTCAAGCGGGTCTCCTACAATGAGCAGTTCTTC. It encodes CASSFKRVSYNEQFF.

The CDR3 reads CASSYWAHSGYNEQFF. CDR3 nucleotides: TGTGCCAGCAGTTATTGGGCCCACTCCGGTTACAATGAGCAGTTCTTC. V is TRBV6-5 and J is TRBJ2-1; D gene ambiguous. V was clipped by 3 bases and J by 4 bases, with 16 bases between them. The CDR3 length is 16 residues. Germline CDR1 reads MNHEY; CDR2 reads SVGAGI.

This chain links TRBV3-1 (or the pseudogene TRBV3-2) with TRBJ2-3, with a tentative D call TRBD2 (7 bases). V was cut by 3 bases and J by 2 bases, with 21 bases left in between. Germline CDR1 and CDR2: LGHDT and YNNKEL (reference sequence). CDR3 length: 18 amino acids. Written as DNA, the CDR3 is TGTGCCAGCAGCCACCAGGGAGGGGGGAGAGCCCCCACAGATACGCAGTATTTT. Protein sequence: CASSHQGGGRAPTDTQYF.

This clone appeared a single time. J is TRBJ2-7 and V is TRBV25-1; possible D gene TRBD1, 5 bases. Trimming pared 6 bases from V and 1 base from J, leaving 10 bases between. The CDR3 runs to 13 residues. Germline CDR1 MGHDK, CDR2 SYGVNS. The CDR3 region is CASRPDTSYEQYF. In DNA, the CDR3 is TGTGCCAGCAGGCCGGACACGTCCTACGAGCAGTACTTC.

V and J are TRBV9 and TRBJ2-1; D is uncertain. The CDR3 consists of 15 residues. CDR1 and CDR2 from the germline V gene are SGDLS and YYNGEE. Trimming cost V 0 bases and J 1 base, with 8 bases left between them. DNA of the CDR3: TGTGCCAGCAGCGTAGATCTAGTATCCTACAATGAGCAGTTCTTC. Residues: CASSVDLVSYNEQFF.

This clone has a handful of counts. J is TRBJ2-3 and V is TRBV18, with TRBD1 matching 9 bases. From germline, CDR1 is KGHSH and CDR2 LQKENI. V was clipped by 4 bases and J by 3 bases; unmatched bases: 8. The CDR3 has 16 amino acids. This chain's CDR3 is CASSHLDRGTTDTQYF. The CDR3 DNA sequence: TGTGCCAGCTCACACCTTGACAGGGGGACTACAGATACGCAGTATTTT. The full variable domain, completed using reference TRBV18 and TRBJ2-3, is NAGVMQNPRHLVRRRGQEARLRCSPMKGHSHVYWYRQLPEEGLKFMVYLQKENIIDESGMPKERFSAEFPKEGPSILRIQQVVRGDSAAYFCASSHLDRGTTDTQYFGPGTRLTVL.

This clone has only a few counts. The CDR3: CASSMRQSTQETQYF. As DNA, the CDR3 is TGTGCCAGTAGTATGAGGCAGTCCACTCAAGAGACCCAGTACTTC. V and J are TRBV19 and TRBJ2-5; D is undetermined. V was pared by 3 bases and J by 2 bases, with 13 bases between. The germline V gene encodes CDR1 LNHDA and CDR2 SQIVND (reference sequence). This CDR3 is 15 amino acids long.

The chain combines TRBV14 with TRBJ2-3, with 7 nucleotides matching TRBD2. This CDR3 comprises 18 residues. CDR1 is SGHDN and CDR2 is FVKESK in the germline V gene. J lost 2 bases, V lost 0 bases, and 11 bases had no gene match. CDR3 coding DNA: TGTGCCAGCAGCCAAGATGGGAATCTAGCGGTGAACACAGATACGCAGTATTTT. Translating gives CASSQDGNLAVNTDTQYF.

The rearrangement uses TRBV5-1 and TRBJ2-5; 11 bases agree with TRBD1. The CDR3 is made up of 14 amino acids. V was clipped by 4 bases and J by 5 bases; unmatched bases: 4. Per the germline V gene, CDR1 is SGHRS and CDR2 is YFSETQ. CDR3 region: CASSRTGGTETQYF. The CDR3, as DNA: TGCGCCAGCAGCAGGACAGGGGGCACGGAGACCCAGTACTTC.

V is TRBV7-8 and J is TRBJ1-1, with unresolved D. The CDR3 loop spans 13 amino acids. The ends were cut back, 5 bases at V and 1 base at J, with 8 bases in the middle. CDR1 is SGHVS and CDR2 is FQNEAQ in the germline V gene. The DNA for the CDR3 is TGTGCCAGCAGCCGCGCAGAGAACACTGAAGCTTTCTTT. Encoded protein: CASSRAENTEAFF.

V and J are TRBV6-5 and TRBJ2-7; 9 nucleotides line up with TRBD1. CDR1 and CDR2 (germline): MNHEY, SVGAGI. V was pared by 5 bases and J by 2 bases, with 4 bases of the junction left unmatched. This CDR3 is built from 14 residues. In DNA, the CDR3 is TGTGCCAGCAGTCTGGGACAGGGACCCTACGAGCAGTACTTC. This translates into CASSLGQGPYEQYF.

The rearrangement joins TRBV6-5 to TRBJ1-1, with D unresolved. CDR1 is MNHEY, CDR2 SVGAGI, per germline. This CDR3 is 13 amino acids long. Trimming pared 6 bases from V and 1 base from J, leaving 9 bases between. CDR3 DNA sequence: TGTGCCAGCAGGATTACAAGGAACACTGAAGCTTTCTTT. It translates to CASRITRNTEAFF.

The J gene is TRBJ2-1, the V gene TRBV11-2; TRBD2 might be the D (6 bases). The CDR3 extends over 17 amino acids. V lost 0 bases and J lost 3, with 15 bases in between. Germline V CDR1 and CDR2: SGHAT, FQNNGV. The CDR3 loop is CASSLDRRALNYNEQFF. CDR3 sequence (DNA): TGTGCCAGCAGCTTAGATAGGAGGGCATTGAACTACAATGAGCAGTTCTTC.

The gene calls are TRBV6-5 and TRBJ1-3; TRBD1 is a possible D gene (5 bases). V was cut by 6 bases and J by 0 bases, with 12 bases left in between. The germline gives CDR1 MNHEY, CDR2 SVGAGI. CDR3 length equals 15 residues. The CDR3 DNA reads as TGTGCCAGCAGGGGGCTTGGGTTCTCTGGAAACACCATATATTTT. This sequence encodes CASRGLGFSGNTIYF.

The rearrangement uses TRBV10-3 and TRBJ2-7; 8 nucleotides align to TRBD2. The junction had 6 bases not matched to a gene; V was cut back by 5 bases and J by 6 bases. Germline CDR1 and CDR2: ENHRY and SYGVKD. This CDR3 contains 13 residues. CDR3 nucleotides: TGTGCCATCAGTAGCGGGAGTTCTCCCGAGCAGTACTTC. Amino acid sequence: CAISSGSSPEQYF.

The V gene is TRBV28, the J gene TRBJ1-6, with D perhaps TRBD1 (5 bases). Germline CDR1 is MDHEN and CDR2 is SYDVKM. This CDR3 has 14 residues. V was trimmed by 3 bases and J by 9 bases, leaving 12 bases between them. CDR3 sequence: CASSFVDMSSPLHF. The DNA for the CDR3 is TGTGCCAGCAGTTTCGTGGACATGAGTTCACCCCTCCACTTT.

The rearrangement links TRBV10-1 to TRBJ1-5, with TRBD1 matching 7 bases. CDR3 length equals 17 residues. Germline loops: CDR1 WNHNN, CDR2 SYGVQD (reference sequence). Trimming at V came to 0 bases and at J to 0 bases, leaving 5 bases not matched to a gene. The CDR3 sequence: CASSESRTGCSNQPQHF. The CDR3 bases are TGCGCCAGCAGTGAGTCTAGGACAGGTTGTAGCAATCAGCCCCAGCATTTT.

The rearrangement uses TRBV5-4 and TRBJ2-3; D might be TRBD1 or TRBD2, each matching 6 bases. The V and J ends lost 4 bases and 4 bases respectively, with 10 bases between them. The CDR3 consists of 13 residues. The germline V gene encodes CDR1 SGHNT and CDR2 YYREEE (reference sequence). CDR3 loop: CASSLEGADTQYF. The CDR3 coding sequence is TGTGCCAGCAGCCTGGAGGGGGCAGATACGCAGTATTTT.

The chain carries TRBV19 and TRBJ1-6, with a weak D call TRBD1 (5 bases). V lost 7 bases and J 7 bases, leaving 17 bases between the germline ends. In germline, CDR1 is LNHDA, CDR2 SQIVND (reference sequence). This CDR3 region has 15 residues. For the CDR3, the DNA is TGTGCCAGTACCCAAGGATCGACAGTAAATTCACCCCTCCACTTT. Its protein is CASTQGSTVNSPLHF.

The chain has TRBV7-9 and TRBJ2-1; D possibly corresponds to TRBD1 (6 bases). CDR3 length: 18 amino acids. Trimming cost V 0 bases and J 0 bases, with 15 bases left between them. Germline V gives CDR1 SEHNR, CDR2 FQNEAQ (reference sequence). As DNA, the CDR3 is TGTGCCAGCAGCTTAGCGATATTACAGGGCGACTCCTACAATGAGCAGTTCTTC. Protein product: CASSLAILQGDSYNEQFF.

This chain links TRBV15 with TRBJ1-4, with 7 bases that match TRBD1. The CDR3 covers 15 residues. Trimming cost V 1 base and J 5 bases; bases outside gene matches: 4. Germline lookup yields CDR1 LNHNV and CDR2 YYDKDF (reference sequence). CDR3 in amino acids: CATSRATGFNEKLFF. In DNA form, the CDR3 reads TGTGCCACCAGCAGAGCGACAGGGTTCAATGAAAAACTGTTTTTT.

The rearrangement links TRBV9 to TRBJ2-5; 10 positions match TRBD2. The junction had 7 bases not matched to a gene; V was cut back by 1 base and J by 1 base. Germline CDR1 is SGDLS and CDR2 is YYNGEE. The CDR3 has 17 residues. The CDR3 spells CASSVFGSSGGQETQYF. CDR3 DNA: TGTGCCAGCAGCGTATTTGGGTCTAGCGGGGGCCAAGAGACCCAGTACTTC. The complete variable domain, with remaining parts taken from reference TRBV9 and TRBJ2-5, reads DSGVTQTPKHLITATGQRVTLRCSPRSGDLSVYWYQQSLDQGLQFLIQYYNGEERAKGNILERFSAQQFPDLHSELNLSSLELGDSALYFCASSVFGSSGGQETQYFGPGTRLLVL.

The V call is TRBV19, the J call TRBJ1-2, with D perhaps TRBD1 (5 bases). The CDR3 runs to 15 residues. V dropped 5 bases and J dropped 4 bases, with 17 bases sitting between them. The germline gives CDR1 LNHDA, CDR2 SQIVND (reference sequence). The CDR3 loop is CASSPGTFSPYGYTF. CDR3 nucleotide sequence: TGTGCCAGTAGTCCGGGGACTTTCTCCCCCTATGGCTACACCTTC.

The chain links TRBV4-3 to TRBJ2-3; TRBD2 aligns across 9 bases. CDR3 length equals 15 residues. The ends lost 5 bases at V and 0 bases at J; junction bases unmatched: 3. Germline V gene data show CDR1 as LGHNA and CDR2 as YSLEER. CDR3 DNA sequence: TGCGCCAGCAGCTCCACTAGCGGGAGCACAGATACGCAGTATTTT. Its protein is CASSSTSGSTDTQYF.